This entry concerns a single T cell receptor beta chain. Original handling: Estimated nucleated cell counts came from reference gene primer amplification. Measured with immunoSEQ multiplex PCR; TCRdb has only the in-frame clones, and not every one. V, J and clone size were drawn from that table, and D and trimming were deduced from the DNA. The profile shows around 130,000 clones, about four fifths of them singletons. Germline V lookup: CDR1 DFQATT, CDR2 SNEGSKA (reference sequence). The CDR3 sequence is 14 residues long. With 3 bases clipped from V and 6 bases from J, the junction kept 6 bases outside the gene matches. The sample comes from a study of blood T cell repertoires in COVID-19. Overall study context: Acute and convalescent COVID-19 specimens originated in the United States, Italy and Spain. From T cells, B-cell-depleted T cells, or PBMCs came the material, which was cDNA or gDNA.

The sequence came from a human donor in a cohort sampled during active COVID-19. The sequencing input was peripheral blood. The V gene is TRBV20-1, the J gene TRBJ2-1; 9 bases map to TRBD2. This CDR3 reads CSASRLAGLNEQFF. For the CDR3, the DNA is TGCAGTGCTAGTCGGCTAGCGGGGCTCAATGAGCAGTTCTTC.